The 15 T cell receptor beta chains below all came from one sample that was sequenced in a study of OX40 agonist ivuxolimab in advanced cancers. The assay was immunoSEQ multiplex PCR, and TCRdb's table has in-frame clones only and misses some. The table includes around 100,000 clones, around 91% detected once. Material: CD4+ or CD8+ T cells sorted from blood, obtained in a trial of the OX40 agonist ivuxolimab. These receptors all come from an adult with an advanced solid tumor such as melanoma, head and neck, liver or kidney cancer.

The chain joins TRBV4-1 to TRBJ1-5, with D unresolved. CDR1 and CDR2 from the germline V gene are MGHRA and YSYEKL. Trimming took off 1 base at V and 0 bases at J, with 7 bases between the two ends. CDR3 length: 15 amino acids. CDR3 region: CASSQVLSSNQPQHF. The CDR3 nucleotides read TGCGCCAGCAGCCAAGTATTGAGTAGCAATCAGCCCCAGCATTTT.

The chain couples TRBV2 to TRBJ1-4, with 8 bases identical to TRBD1. V shed 1 base and J 8 bases; nucleotides not matched to a gene: 6. Germline CDR1 SNHLY, CDR2 FYNNEI. The CDR3 is made up of 15 amino acids. CDR3 sequence (DNA): TGTGCCAGCAGTGAAGGGACAGGGCGGGGAGAAAAACTGTTTTTT. Protein sequence: CASSEGTGRGEKLFF.

The rearrangement links TRBV9 to TRBJ2-5; D ambiguous. Trimming took 4 bases from V and 2 from J, leaving 9 bases between them. Germline CDR1 reads SGDLS; CDR2 reads YYNGEE. The CDR3 runs 13 residues. In DNA, the CDR3 is TGTGCCAGCAGCCCGGCAGTACAAGAGACCCAGTACTTC. This gives the protein CASSPAVQETQYF. Filled out from reference TRBV9 and TRBJ2-5, the complete variable domain reads DSGVTQTPKHLITATGQRVTLRCSPRSGDLSVYWYQQSLDQGLQFLIQYYNGEERAKGNILERFSAQQFPDLHSELNLSSLELGDSALYFCASSPAVQETQYFGPGTRLLVL.

This clone was picked up one time. The chain joins TRBV2 to TRBJ2-5; D is perhaps TRBD2 (6 bases). Deletions cut 3 bases from V and 11 bases from J, with 13 bases between. The CDR3 contains 12 residues. CDR1 SNHLY and CDR2 FYNNEI come from the germline V gene. DNA for the CDR3: TGTGCCAGCAGTGAGCTTCCCCGGGAGCAGTACTTC. Translation: CASSELPREQYF.

The chain links TRBV2 to TRBJ1-1; D not resolved. V was shortened by 4 bases and J by 2 bases, with 11 bases between the two germline ends. CDR3 length: 14 amino acids. Per the germline V gene, CDR1 is SNHLY and CDR2 is FYNNEI. Here the CDR3 reads CASSGWGRNTEAFF. DNA of the CDR3: TGTGCCAGCAGTGGTTGGGGTCGCAACACTGAAGCTTTCTTT.

The gene calls are TRBV30 and TRBJ1-6; 7 positions agree with TRBD1. Germline V CDR1 and CDR2: GTSNPN, SVGIG (reference sequence). The CDR3 is made up of 13 amino acids. V shed 4 bases and J 7 bases; nucleotides not matched to a gene: 4. The CDR3 sequence: CAWTGQPNSPLHF. The CDR3 nucleotides read TGTGCCTGGACGGGACAGCCAAATTCACCCCTCCACTTT.

The chain carries TRBV14 and TRBJ2-5; 8 bases are a match to TRBD2. In germline, CDR1 is SGHDN, CDR2 FVKESK. Losses at the gene ends were 4 bases for V and 6 bases for J; bases not matched to a gene: 13. The CDR3 has 16 residues. CDR3 nucleotides: TGTGCCAGCAGCCGGTTCTTCGCACGGGAGGGGAAGACCCAGTACTTC. The encoded protein is CASSRFFAREGKTQYF.

The chain carries TRBV19 and TRBJ1-3; D remains ambiguous. Trimming took 3 bases from V and 4 from J, leaving 10 bases between them. The CDR3 sequence is 14 residues long. Germline V gives CDR1 LNHDA, CDR2 SQIVND (reference sequence). The CDR3 here is CASSMGRSGNTIYF. The CDR3, as DNA: TGTGCCAGTAGTATGGGGAGGAGCGGAAACACCATATATTTT.

V gene TRBV2 combines with J gene TRBJ2-5; D is possibly TRBD1 or TRBD2 (5 bases each). The closer fit of TRBJ2-7 to the DNA end suggests the J call may be wrong. Germline values: CDR1 SNHLY, CDR2 FYNNEI. The CDR3 loop spans 13 amino acids. In DNA, the CDR3 is TGTGCCAGCGCCACCGGGACCTCGTACGAGCAGTACTTC. Its translation is CASATGTSYEQYF.

The chain is built from TRBV15 and TRBJ2-7; 10 bases line up with TRBD1. Per germline, CDR1 LNHNV and CDR2 YYDKDF (reference sequence). V was pared by 0 bases and J by 3 bases, with 5 bases of the junction left unmatched. The CDR3 extends over 16 amino acids. CDR3 sequence: CATSRDGTGANYEQYF. In DNA, the CDR3 is TGTGCCACCAGCAGAGACGGGACAGGGGCGAACTACGAGCAGTACTTC.

This sequence joins TRBV19 and TRBJ2-3, with 13 bases aligning to TRBD2. Germline trimming cut 5 bases from V and 4 bases from J; bases unmatched to any gene: 6. The germline V gene has CDR1 LNHDA and CDR2 SQIVND (reference sequence). The CDR3 spans 16 residues. This CDR3 is CASSVGLAGVSDTQYF. The CDR3 DNA reads as TGTGCCAGTAGTGTCGGACTAGCGGGAGTATCAGATACGCAGTATTTT. The variable domain in full, with the rest retrieved from reference TRBV19 and TRBJ2-3, is DGGITQSPKYLFRKEGQNVTLSCEQNLNHDAMYWYRQDPGQGLRLIYYSQIVNDFQKGDIAEGYSVSREKKESFPLTVTSAQKNPTAFYLCASSVGLAGVSDTQYFGPGTRLTVL.

The V and J genes are TRBV15 and TRBJ2-7, with D uncertain. Trimming took 8 bases from V and 0 from J, leaving 11 bases between them. Germline V CDR1 and CDR2: LNHNV, YYDKDF (reference sequence). The CDR3 is made up of 13 amino acids. The CDR3 sequence is CATSLGFSYEQYF. The CDR3 region has the DNA TGTGCCACCTCATTGGGATTCTCCTACGAGCAGTACTTC.

CDR3 nucleotides: TGTGCCAGCATCGGGACAGGGGCCTACAATGAGCAGTTCTTC. This gives the protein CASIGTGAYNEQFF. This chain uses TRBV28 with TRBJ2-1, with 10 positions matching TRBD1. The germline V gene has CDR1 MDHEN and CDR2 SYDVKM. The length of the CDR3 is 14 residues. V shed 7 bases and J 2 bases; nucleotides not matched to a gene: 2.

This clone appeared a few times. The chain is built from TRBV7-8 and TRBJ1-6; no clear D gene. Germline V gene lookup returns CDR1 SGHVS and CDR2 FQNEAQ. CDR3 size: 14 residues. The V and J ends lost 2 bases and 9 bases respectively, with 11 bases between them. The CDR3 loop reads CASSLTLSPSPLHF. CDR3 DNA: TGTGCCAGCAGCTTAACATTAAGCCCTTCACCCCTCCACTTT.

V is TRBV16 and J is TRBJ1-5, with a possible D match to TRBD1 (5 bases). Trimming stripped 4 bases from V and 4 bases from J, with 14 bases between. CDR3 length: 15 residues. The germline CDR1 and CDR2 sequences are KGHSY and FQNENV. The DNA of the CDR3 is TGTGCCAGCAGCCGAGTGGGCAGGGCTAATCAGCCCCAGCATTTT. Amino acid sequence: CASSRVGRANQPQHF.